Below, 18 T cell receptor beta chains from the same sample are listed, as sequenced in a study of T cell changes during pregnancy in multiple sclerosis. Using immunoSEQ multiplex PCR, the repertoire was profiled, and TCRdb retains in-frame clones only, with some absent. The sample gives around 71,000 clones, roughly 92% of which show up once; roughly 1.2% is in the top ten. The sample here was peripheral blood, taken in the third trimester of pregnancy. These receptor sequences come from a female donor with multiple sclerosis, enrolled in a pregnancy study.

The J gene is TRBJ2-1, the V gene TRBV6-6; 10 positions agree with TRBD2. Losses at the gene ends were 7 bases for V and 9 bases for J; bases not matched to a gene: 15. The CDR3 is 16 residues long. Germline V gene lookup returns CDR1 MNHNY and CDR2 SVGAGI (reference sequence). For the CDR3, the DNA is TGTGCCAGCACCGACGACGGGACTAGCGTCTCCGGTGAGCAGTTCTTC. This translates into CASTDDGTSVSGEQFF.

The chain joins TRBV19 to TRBJ2-5; 9 bases are a match to TRBD2. Trimming took 7 bases from V and 0 from J; bases not matched to a gene: 6. Germline V gives CDR1 LNHDA, CDR2 SQIVND (reference sequence). The length of the CDR3 is 15 residues. The CDR3 loop reads CASTQSGRYQETQYF. The CDR3 DNA reads as TGTGCCAGTACCCAAAGCGGGAGGTACCAAGAGACCCAGTACTTC.

The rearrangement links TRBV18 to TRBJ1-2; D unresolved. This CDR3 spans 14 amino acids. Trimming cost V 4 bases and J 4 bases, with 13 bases left between them. From germline, CDR1 is KGHSH and CDR2 LQKENI. This chain's CDR3 is CASSRTTLGYGYTF. The CDR3 nucleotides read TGTGCCAGCTCACGCACTACATTGGGCTATGGCTACACCTTC. Looking up the rest from reference TRBV18 and TRBJ1-2 gives the full variable domain: NAGVMQNPRHLVRRRGQEARLRCSPMKGHSHVYWYRQLPEEGLKFMVYLQKENIIDESGMPKERFSAEFPKEGPSILRIQQVVRGDSAAYFCASSRTTLGYGYTFGSGTRLTVV.

CDR3 bases: TGTGCCAGCAGCCTATTCATGAACACTGAAGCTTTCTTT. It is translated as CASSLFMNTEAFF. The chain couples TRBV7-8 to TRBJ1-1, with D unresolved. Trimming cost V 5 bases and J 0 bases, with 7 bases left between them. This CDR3 comprises 13 residues. Germline V gives CDR1 SGHVS, CDR2 FQNEAQ.

The chain has TRBV5-1 and TRBJ1-2, with D uncertain. The CDR3 covers 14 residues. CDR1 is SGHRS and CDR2 is YFSETQ in the germline V gene. The V gene lost 4 bases and the J gene lost 1 base, with 11 bases spanning the gap. In nucleotides, the CDR3 is TGCGCCAGCAGCCAATCGACTCATAACTATGGCTACACCTTC. This encodes CASSQSTHNYGYTF.

The rearrangement uses TRBV6-1 and TRBJ2-1; the match to TRBD2 covers 12 bases. V was pared by 2 bases and J by 9 bases, with 5 bases of the junction left unmatched. This CDR3 is 15 amino acids long. Germline values: CDR1 MNHNS, CDR2 SASEGT. This chain's CDR3 is CASSETLAGGGEQFF. The CDR3 bases are TGTGCCAGCAGTGAAACCCTAGCGGGAGGGGGTGAGCAGTTCTTC.

V is TRBV10-1 and J is TRBJ2-3; 8 nucleotides line up with TRBD2. The CDR3 loop spans 14 amino acids. The germline V gene has CDR1 WNHNN and CDR2 SYGVQD (reference sequence). V trimming: 4 bases; J trimming: 3 bases; junction bases outside the gene matches: 3. The CDR3 DNA sequence: TGCGCCAGCAGTGGTAGCGGGACTACAGATACGCAGTATTTT. Translation: CASSGSGTTDTQYF.

J is TRBJ1-5 and V is TRBV30; 8 nucleotides match TRBD1. V shed 5 bases and J 5 bases; nucleotides not matched to a gene: 5. Per germline, CDR1 GTSNPN and CDR2 SVGIG (reference sequence). The CDR3 loop spans 13 amino acids. CDR3 in amino acids: CAWGQGLDQPQHF. DNA for the CDR3: TGTGCCTGGGGACAGGGTCTAGATCAGCCCCAGCATTTT.

The CDR3, as DNA: TGTGCCAGCAGGAAAACGGGATTCTACGAGCAGTACTTC. This translates into CASRKTGFYEQYF. The chain uses TRBV27 and TRBJ2-7, with D maybe TRBD2 (5 bases). V was cut by 6 bases and J by 3 bases, with 12 bases left in between. CDR1 and CDR2 (germline): MNHEY, SMNVEV (reference sequence). The CDR3 extends over 13 amino acids.

V gene TRBV10-3 combines with J gene TRBJ2-7; tentatively, D is TRBD2 (5 bases). V was pared by 6 bases and J by 6 bases, with 15 bases between. The CDR3 is 13 amino acids. The germline V gene has CDR1 ENHRY and CDR2 SYGVKD. The DNA of the CDR3 is TGTGCCATCAGCGACCCGGGAAGGAGCGAGCAGTACTTC. Its protein product is CAISDPGRSEQYF.

V and J are TRBV11-2 and TRBJ2-2; D gene unclear. The CDR3 contains 12 residues. V was trimmed by 5 bases and J by 5 bases, leaving 6 bases between them. Germline-derived CDR1 and CDR2 are SGHAT and FQNNGV. The CDR3 DNA reads as TGTGCCAGCAGCCTTATGACCGGGGAGCTGTTTTTT. Amino acid sequence: CASSLMTGELFF.

This clone turned up a few times. The chain couples TRBV5-5 to TRBJ1-1; D remains ambiguous. From germline, CDR1 is SGHKS and CDR2 YYEKEE (reference sequence). The CDR3 consists of 13 residues. V gave up 5 bases and J gave up 1 base, with 9 bases separating them. The CDR3 region has the DNA TGTGCCAGCAGTTTAGAGGGGAACACTGAAGCTTTCTTT. Its translation is CASSLEGNTEAFF.

The chain uses TRBV11-2 and TRBJ1-5; weak D call: TRBD1 (5 bases). The V and J ends lost 5 bases and 3 bases respectively, with 17 bases between them. The CDR3 extends over 16 amino acids. Looked up from germline, CDR1 is SGHAT and CDR2 is FQNNGV. Here the CDR3 reads CASSEGSQGLNQPQHF. The DNA for the CDR3 is TGTGCCAGCAGCGAAGGGTCGCAGGGTCTCAATCAGCCCCAGCATTTT.

The chain employs TRBV19 and TRBJ1-1, with D possibly TRBD1 on 5 matching bases. Germline CDR1 reads LNHDA; CDR2 reads SQIVND (reference sequence). The germline V and J ends were trimmed by 4 bases and 2 bases, with 14 bases remaining between them. The CDR3 consists of 15 residues. In DNA form, the CDR3 reads TGTGCCAGTAGTAGAAATGGGGGGATAAACACTGAAGCTTTCTTT. Protein product: CASSRNGGINTEAFF.

The CDR3 nucleotides are TGTGCCAGTAGTGCTCGGACAGGGGGGTTGGATGAAAAACTGTTTTTT. It is translated as CASSARTGGLDEKLFF. The chain combines TRBV19 with TRBJ1-4; 10 nucleotides align to TRBD1. The CDR3 runs 16 residues. Germline lookup yields CDR1 LNHDA and CDR2 SQIVND (reference sequence). The V segment lost 5 bases and the J segment 6 bases; nucleotides outside the gene matches: 9.

V and J are TRBV5-1 and TRBJ2-2; weak D call: TRBD1 (5 bases). The CDR3 extends over 16 amino acids. Trimming removed 3 bases at V and 6 bases at J, with 18 bases between. Germline values: CDR1 SGHRS, CDR2 YFSETQ. CDR3 in DNA: TGCGCCAGCAGCTCAAATCCGCAGGGTCGAGCCGGGGAGCTGTTTTTT. Amino acids: CASSSNPQGRAGELFF.

The rearrangement links TRBV29-1 to TRBJ2-7, with 10 bases aligning to TRBD2. Germline V gene data show CDR1 as SQVTM and CDR2 as ANQGSEA. CDR3 length: 14 amino acids. Trimming removed 3 bases from V and 0 bases from J; junction bases left unmatched: 2. The CDR3 coding sequence is TGCAGCGTTGAGGGACTAGCGAGCTCCTACGAGCAGTACTTC. It encodes CSVEGLASSYEQYF.

The gene calls are TRBV19 and TRBJ2-2; possible D gene TRBD1, 5 bases. CDR3 size: 14 residues. Trimming took off 3 bases at V and 4 bases at J, with 9 bases between the two ends. The V gene's germline CDR1 is LNHDA and CDR2 SQIVND (reference sequence). CDR3 DNA sequence: TGTGCCAGTAGTATGACAGTAACCACCGGGGAGCTGTTTTTT. Its translation is CASSMTVTTGELFF.